In this sample, the clone carrying this T cell receptor (beta chain) turned up a few times. This entry is derived from a study of graft-versus-host responses after intestinal transplantation. Study-wide background: Once they had received anti-thymocyte globulin induction, all recipients took tacrolimus and steroids for around 3 years.

Method: immunoSEQ multiplex PCR; TCRdb's copy keeps in-frame clones and lacks some. Among over 4,500 clones listed, about 33% were seen once. This CDR3 comprises 15 residues. Germline V gene lookup returns CDR1 SGDLS and CDR2 YYNGEE. The junction had 7 bases not matched to a gene; V was cut back by 0 bases and J by 5 bases. Irradiated, violet-dye-labeled stimulator cells, around 200,000 in number, were plated with around 200,000 CFSE-labeled responder cells. Study-level points and caveats: HvG clone declines early post-transplant were associated with peak circulating GvH levels.

The chain links TRBV9 to TRBJ2-7; 8 bases map to TRBD2. This TCR derives from a human patient who received an intestinal transplant. The sequencing here drew on alloreactive CD8+ T cells from a mixed lymphocyte reaction culture, taken before intestinal transplant. Subset given: CFSE-low proliferating T cells sorted from roughly six-day pre-transplant mixed lymphocyte reaction (GvH or HvG direction). As DNA, the CDR3 is TGTGCCAGCAGCGTAGGGGGACTAGGGGGGCACGAGCAGTACTTC. Residues: CASSVGGLGGHEQYF.